This entry concerns a single TCR beta chain. This sample was included in a study of HIV-infected patients and healthy controls. Whole blood was used without fractionation, so all unsorted peripheral T cells were included. cDNA was made from 500 ng RNA using alpha and beta constant primers. Separate chain-specific third strand synthesis with multiplexing indices produced the alpha and beta libraries. TCRdb re-called the 5' RACE reads through MiXCR, storing one row per CDR3 protein. The table shows 15,000 to 20,000 distinct CDR3 sequences, with about a tenth occurring only once. Germline CDR1 MRHNA, CDR2 SNTAGT. The CDR3 covers 17 residues. Trimming cost V 10 bases and J 4 bases; bases outside gene matches: 12.

V is TRBV6-4 and J is TRBJ2-6; 11 bases align to TRBD1. The receptor was derived from an adult in good health. Sequencing was performed on blood. The chain's CDR3 is CATLADRGLTGANVLTF. In nucleotides, the CDR3 is TGTGCCACCCTAGCGGACAGGGGGCTAACGGGGGCCAACGTCCTGACTTTC.